A selection of T cell receptor beta chains follows, all from one sample in a study of blood T cell repertoires in COVID-19. TCRdb keeps only in-frame clones here, not all; method: immunoSEQ multiplex PCR. The sample includes approximately 68,000 clones, 80% to 90% of them seen just once. Sequencing was performed on peripheral blood. The receptor source for this set is a man aged 50 or older with active COVID-19. The conserved cysteine and the conserved F or W are not part of the CDR3 here. Fields, in order: V gene, J gene, CDR3 protein.

TRBV10-3	TRBJ1-3	AIRGQISGNTIY
TRBV28	TRBJ1-2	ASSLSGQGANYGYT
TRBV3-1/TRBV3-2	TRBJ1-6	ASSQDGGLGSSYNSPLH
TRBV24-1	TRBJ2-2	ATSDQTDANTGELF
TRBV27	TRBJ2-1	ASSFSGQGGWKQF
TRBV5-1	TRBJ2-5	ASSLARGPETQY
TRBV7-2	TRBJ2-3	ASSSIPGLSTDTQY
TRBV28	TRBJ1-1	ASSLAKNTEAF
TRBV10-3	TRBJ1-3	AIRAGFPGSSGNTIY
TRBV3-1/TRBV3-2	TRBJ2-7	ASSQGAQPYEQY
TRBV5-8	TRBJ1-5	ASSLGQGAMGNQPQH
TRBV5-1	TRBJ1-4	ASSRGQVSTNEKLF
TRBV28	TRBJ1-5	ASRITGNQPQH
TRBV9	TRBJ2-1	ASSGSGGSYNEQF
TRBV20-1	TRBJ2-3	SASGLAEDTQY
TRBV7-3	TRBJ2-5	ASSQSGGETQY
TRBV6-6	TRBJ1-6	ASSPQNSPLH
TRBV7-2	TRBJ2-7	ASIPDRGSYEQY
TRBV5-1	TRBJ2-7	ASSLIWGSSGEQY
TRBV7-9	TRBJ1-1	ASRAVNTKMNTEAF
TRBV2	TRBJ2-5	ASSGSRIGKGETQY
TRBV18	TRBJ1-1	ASSPSRGMNTEAF
TRBV19	TRBJ2-2	ASRTQGDTGELF
TRBV28	TRBJ1-1	ASKRNTEAF
TRBV5-1	TRBJ2-7	ASSLDPVQGLSYEQY
TRBV5-1	TRBJ1-1	ASSLGGLGNTEAF
TRBV5-4	TRBJ1-2	ASSAIGTPSYGYT
TRBV2	TRBJ2-1	ASSLGTGLIEQF